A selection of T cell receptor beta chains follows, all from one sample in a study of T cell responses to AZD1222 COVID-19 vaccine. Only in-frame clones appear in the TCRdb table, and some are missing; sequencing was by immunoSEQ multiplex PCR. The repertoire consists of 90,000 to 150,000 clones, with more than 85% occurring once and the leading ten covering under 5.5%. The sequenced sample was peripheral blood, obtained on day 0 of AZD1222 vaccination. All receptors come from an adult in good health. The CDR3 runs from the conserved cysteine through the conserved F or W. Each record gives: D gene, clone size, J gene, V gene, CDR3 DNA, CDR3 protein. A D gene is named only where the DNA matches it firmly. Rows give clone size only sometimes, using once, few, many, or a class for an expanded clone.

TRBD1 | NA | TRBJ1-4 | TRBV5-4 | TGTGCCAGCAGCTTGGGACAGGGAGCAACTAATGAAAAACTGTTTTTT | CASSLGQGATNEKLFF
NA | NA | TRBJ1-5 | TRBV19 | TGTGCCAGTAGTATATTTGACAGCTACAATCAGCCCCAGCATTTT | CASSIFDSYNQPQHF
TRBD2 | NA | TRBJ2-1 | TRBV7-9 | TGTGCCAGCAGCTTAAGTACTAGCGGGGGTCGTTACAATGAGCAGTTCTTC | CASSLSTSGGRYNEQFF
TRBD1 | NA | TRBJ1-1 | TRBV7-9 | TGTGCCAGCAGCCCGGGACAGGGGCTGAAGGGGACTGAAGCTTTCTTT | CASSPGQGLKGTEAFF
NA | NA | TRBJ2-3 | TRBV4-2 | TGTGCCAGCAGCCAGCCCAGAGAAGCCACAGATACGCAGTATTTT | CASSQPREATDTQYF
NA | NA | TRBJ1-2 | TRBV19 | TGTGCCAGTAGAAGAGGTCAGTACGACTATGGCTACACCTTC | CASRRGQYDYGYTF
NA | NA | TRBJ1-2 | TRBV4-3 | TGCGCCAGCAGCCAAGCCAGGGGCAATGGCTACACCTTC | CASSQARGNGYTF
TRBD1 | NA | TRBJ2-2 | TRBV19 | TGTGCCAGTAGTGTCAGGGGGCTCTTCACCGGGGAGCTGTTTTTT | CASSVRGLFTGELFF
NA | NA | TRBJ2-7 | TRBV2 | TGTGCCAGCAGTTCAGGTTATTCTACCTACGAGCAGTACTTC | CASSSGYSTYEQYF
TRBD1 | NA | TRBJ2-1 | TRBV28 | TGTGCCAGCAGTTTGGGACAGGGTTGGGATGAGCAGTTCTTC | CASSLGQGWDEQFF
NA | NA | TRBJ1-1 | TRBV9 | TGTGCCAGCAGCGCGGACGTCGCGGAGGACACGAACACTGAAGCTTTCTTT | CASSADVAEDTNTEAFF
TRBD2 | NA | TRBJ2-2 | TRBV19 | TGTGCCAGTAGTAAACCGGGACTAGCGGGGGGCTTCGGCGGGGAGCTGTTTTTT | CASSKPGLAGGFGGELFF
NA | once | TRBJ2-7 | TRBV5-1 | TGCGCCAGCAGCTTGCCAGGGGACCTGGGGGAGCAGTACTTC | CASSLPGDLGEQYF
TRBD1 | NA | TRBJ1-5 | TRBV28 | TGTGCCAGCAGCCCACAGGGGCTTATCCAGCATTTT | CASSPQGLIQHF
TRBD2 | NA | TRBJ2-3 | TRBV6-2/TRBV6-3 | TGTGCCAGCAGTTACTCAGGGACTGCGGGACTAGCGGGGGGGCCCACAGATACGCAGTATTTT | CASSYSGTAGLAGGPTDTQYF
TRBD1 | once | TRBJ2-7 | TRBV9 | TGTGCCAGCAGCCCCCAGACAGGGAAGAGAGCCTACGAGCAGTACTTC | CASSPQTGKRAYEQYF
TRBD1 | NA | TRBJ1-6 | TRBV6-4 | TGTGCCAGCAGTGGACCGGGACAGGGTGCTTATTCACCCCTCCACTTT | CASSGPGQGAYSPLHF
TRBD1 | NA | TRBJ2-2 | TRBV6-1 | TGTGCCAGCAGTGCCCGACGGGGTCAGGGGGCGCAATCCGGGGAGCTGTTTTTT | CASSARRGQGAQSGELFF
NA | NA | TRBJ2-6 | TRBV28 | TGTGCCAGCAGTGGAGACAGAAACACTGGGGCCAACGTCCTGACTTTC | CASSGDRNTGANVLTF
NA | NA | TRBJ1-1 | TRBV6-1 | TGTGCCAGCAGTGAAGGGATTCGTGCGTCTTGGACTGAAGCTTTCTTT | CASSEGIRASWTEAFF
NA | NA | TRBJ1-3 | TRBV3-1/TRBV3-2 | TGTGCCAGCAGCCCAACCCAGGAGGGGGGTGGAAACACCATATATTTT | CASSPTQEGGGNTIYF